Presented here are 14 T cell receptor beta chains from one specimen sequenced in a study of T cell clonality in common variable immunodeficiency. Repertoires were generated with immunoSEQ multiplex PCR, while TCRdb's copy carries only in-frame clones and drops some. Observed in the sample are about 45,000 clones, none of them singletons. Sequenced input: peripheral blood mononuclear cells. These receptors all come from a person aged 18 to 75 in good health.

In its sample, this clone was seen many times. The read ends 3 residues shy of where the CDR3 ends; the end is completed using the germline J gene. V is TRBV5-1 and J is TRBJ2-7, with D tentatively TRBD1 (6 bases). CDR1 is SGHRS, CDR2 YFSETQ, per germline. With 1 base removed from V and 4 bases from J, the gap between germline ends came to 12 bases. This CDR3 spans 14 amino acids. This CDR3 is CASSLSVRGYEQYF. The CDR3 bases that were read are TGCGCCAGCAGCTTGAGTGTCAGGGGTTACGAG.

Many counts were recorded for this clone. The part of the CDR3 DNA that was read is TGTGCCAGCAGCTCGGGACAGAATCCCACAGATACG. Translation: CASSSGQNPTDT. The whole CDR3 protein is CASSSGQNPTDTQYF. This chain joins TRBV7-9 and TRBJ2-3; 7 positions agree with TRBD1. The observed sequence ends 3 residues before the CDR3 terminus, with the missing tail filled in from the germline J gene. Germline trimming cut 4 bases from V and 2 bases from J; bases unmatched to any gene: 6. The germline CDR1 and CDR2 sequences are SEHNR and FQNEAQ (reference sequence). This CDR3 is 15 amino acids long.

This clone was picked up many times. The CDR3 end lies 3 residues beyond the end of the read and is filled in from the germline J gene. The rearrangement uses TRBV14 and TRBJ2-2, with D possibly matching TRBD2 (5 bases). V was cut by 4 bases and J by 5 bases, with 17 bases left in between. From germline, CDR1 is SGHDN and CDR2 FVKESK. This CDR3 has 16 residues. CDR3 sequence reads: CASSPYRGEVTGELFF. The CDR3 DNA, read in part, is TGTGCCAGCAGCCCGTATCGGGGAGAGGTTACCGGGGAG.

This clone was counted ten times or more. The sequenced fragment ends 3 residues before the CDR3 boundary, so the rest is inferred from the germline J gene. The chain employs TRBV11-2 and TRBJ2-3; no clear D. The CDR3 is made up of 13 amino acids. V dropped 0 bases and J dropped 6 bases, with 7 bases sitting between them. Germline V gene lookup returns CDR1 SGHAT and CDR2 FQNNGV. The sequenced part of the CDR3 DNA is TGTGCCAGCAGCTTAGATCGGTCGGATACG. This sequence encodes CASSLDRSDT. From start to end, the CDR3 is CASSLDRSDTQYF.

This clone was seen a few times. The part of the CDR3 DNA that was read is TGTGCCAGCAGCTTGGGTCAGGGTCCCTATGGC. Translated: CASSLGQGPYG. The complete CDR3 protein is CASSLGQGPYGYTF. V usage is TRBV11-1 and J usage is TRBJ1-2; D is possibly TRBD1 (5 bases). The read falls 3 residues short of the CDR3 end, and the missing part is taken from the germline J gene. This CDR3 region has 14 residues. Trimming cost V 3 bases and J 4 bases, with 12 bases left between them. Germline V gene data show CDR1 as SGHAT and CDR2 as FQDESV (reference sequence).

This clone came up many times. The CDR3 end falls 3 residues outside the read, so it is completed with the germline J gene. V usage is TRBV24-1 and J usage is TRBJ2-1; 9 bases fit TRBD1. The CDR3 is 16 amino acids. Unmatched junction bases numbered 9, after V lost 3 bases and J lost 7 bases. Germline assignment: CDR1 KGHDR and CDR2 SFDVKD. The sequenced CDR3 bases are TGTGCCACCAGTGATACGTCCGGGACAGGGTTTAATGAG. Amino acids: CATSDTSGTGFNE. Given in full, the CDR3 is CATSDTSGTGFNEQFF.

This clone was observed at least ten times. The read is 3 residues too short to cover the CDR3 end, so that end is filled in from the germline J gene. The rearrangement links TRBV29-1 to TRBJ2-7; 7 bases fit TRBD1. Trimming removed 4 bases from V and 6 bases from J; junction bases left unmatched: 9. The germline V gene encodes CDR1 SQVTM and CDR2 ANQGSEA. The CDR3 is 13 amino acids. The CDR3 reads CSVGAVQGFEQYF. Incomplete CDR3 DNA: TGCAGCGTTGGGGCTGTACAGGGGTTCGAG.

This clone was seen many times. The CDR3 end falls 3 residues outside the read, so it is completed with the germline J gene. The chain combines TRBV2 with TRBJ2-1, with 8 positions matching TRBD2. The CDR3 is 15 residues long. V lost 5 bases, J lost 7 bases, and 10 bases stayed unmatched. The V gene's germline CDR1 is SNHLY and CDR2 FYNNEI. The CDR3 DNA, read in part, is TGTGCCAGCAGTAATAGCGGGAAAGGCTCTAATGAG. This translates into CASSNSGKGSNE. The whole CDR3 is CASSNSGKGSNEQFF.

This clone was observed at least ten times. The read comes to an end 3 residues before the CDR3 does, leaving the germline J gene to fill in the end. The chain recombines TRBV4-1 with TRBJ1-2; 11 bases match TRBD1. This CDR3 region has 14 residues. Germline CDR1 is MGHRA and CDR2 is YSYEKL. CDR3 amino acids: CASSLPGTGGRYTF. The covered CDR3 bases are TGCGCCAGCAGCCTCCCTGGGACAGGGGGTCGG.

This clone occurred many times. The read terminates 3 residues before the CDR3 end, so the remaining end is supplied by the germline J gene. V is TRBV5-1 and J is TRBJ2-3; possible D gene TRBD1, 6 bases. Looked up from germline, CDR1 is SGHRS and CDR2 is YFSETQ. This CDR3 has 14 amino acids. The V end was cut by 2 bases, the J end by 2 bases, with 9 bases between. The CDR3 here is CASSFRTDTDTQYF. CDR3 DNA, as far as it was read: TGCGCCAGCAGCTTCCGGACAGACACAGATACG.

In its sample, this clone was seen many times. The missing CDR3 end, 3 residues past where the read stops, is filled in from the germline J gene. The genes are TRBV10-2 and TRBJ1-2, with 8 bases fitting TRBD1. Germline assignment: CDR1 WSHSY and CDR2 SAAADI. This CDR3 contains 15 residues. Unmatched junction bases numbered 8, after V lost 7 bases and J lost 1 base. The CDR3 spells CASKDRDDFNYGYTF. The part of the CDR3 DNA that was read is TGCGCCAGCAAGGACAGGGACGATTTTAACTATGGC.

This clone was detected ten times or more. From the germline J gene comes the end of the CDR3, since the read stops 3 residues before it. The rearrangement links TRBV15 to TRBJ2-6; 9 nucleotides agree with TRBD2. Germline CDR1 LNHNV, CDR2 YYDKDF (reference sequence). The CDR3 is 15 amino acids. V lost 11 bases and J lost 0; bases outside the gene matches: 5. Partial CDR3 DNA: TGTGCCGCCGCGGGAGGGCACTCTGGGGCCAACGTC. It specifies CAAAGGHSGANV. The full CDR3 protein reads CAAAGGHSGANVLTF. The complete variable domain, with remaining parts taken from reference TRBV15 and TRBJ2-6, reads DAMVIQNPRYQVTQFGKPVTLSCSQTLNHNVMYWYQQKSSQAPKLLFHYYDKDFNNEADTPDNFQSRRPNTSFCFLDIRSPGLGDTAMYLCAAAGGHSGANVLTFGAGSRLTVL.

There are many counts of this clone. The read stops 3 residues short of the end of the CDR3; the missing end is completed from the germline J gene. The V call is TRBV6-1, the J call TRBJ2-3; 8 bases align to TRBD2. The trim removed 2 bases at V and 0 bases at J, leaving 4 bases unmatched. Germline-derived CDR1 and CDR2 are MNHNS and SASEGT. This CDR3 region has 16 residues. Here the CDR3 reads CASSEFGGGSTDTQYF. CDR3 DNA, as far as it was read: TGTGCCAGCAGTGAATTCGGCGGGGGGAGCACAGATACG.

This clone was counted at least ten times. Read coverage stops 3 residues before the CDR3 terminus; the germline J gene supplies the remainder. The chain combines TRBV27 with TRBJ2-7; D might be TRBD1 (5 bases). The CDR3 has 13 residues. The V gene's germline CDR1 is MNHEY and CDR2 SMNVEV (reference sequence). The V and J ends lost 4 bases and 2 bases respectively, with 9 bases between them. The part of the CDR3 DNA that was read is TGTGCCAGCAGTTCTGTGGGGCCCTACGAG. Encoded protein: CASSSVGPYE. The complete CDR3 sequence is CASSSVGPYEQYF.